This T cell receptor (beta chain) was profiled in a study of T-cell memory formation after mild COVID-19. Across the study: TCR clusters were mostly confined to one donor each.

This clonotype was seen only once. Its antigen is still unknown. CDR1 SGHAT and CDR2 FQNNGV come from the germline V gene. The V segment lost 1 base and the J segment 5 bases; nucleotides outside the gene matches: 7. The CDR3 totals 15 residues. MiXCR, run by TCRdb on the 5' RACE reads, gives a single entry per CDR3 protein. The sample yields some 250,000 distinct CDR3 sequences, about a sixth seen once. Study-level points and caveats: Several responding clones turned up in pre-infection memory, indicating that cross-reactive memory may have taken part.

Sequences were obtained from PBMCs or a T cell subset sorted from them (not recorded which). The TCR comes from a man between 18 and 29 years old who had mild COVID-19 (a few samples of this study predate the infection). Cell type and time point are not known. V usage is TRBV11-2 and J usage is TRBJ1-1; the match to TRBD1 covers 7 bases. The CDR3 protein is CASSLVKGARTEAFF. CDR3 sequence (DNA): TGTGCCAGCAGCTTAGTAAAGGGGGCGCGAACTGAAGCTTTCTTT.